These 6 T cell receptor beta chains share one sample of origin, sequenced in a study of CD8 T cells in ankylosing spondylitis. The study's findings and limits: Seemingly characteristic of ankylosing spondylitis blood was a TCR beta motif consisting of eight highly homologous variants.

The antigens for these receptors are not known. Each CDR3 protein is one row after TCRdb ran MiXCR on the 5' RACE reads. The sample includes about 800,000 distinct CDR3 sequences, 10% to 15% seen only once; the top ten take 0.51%. The specimen was blood, either unsorted or a sorted T cell fraction (not recorded which). The source is a male donor with ankylosing spondylitis.

The rearrangement joins TRBV5-1 to TRBJ2-7; D possibly corresponds to TRBD1 (5 bases). V was cut by 4 bases and J by 2 bases, with 13 bases left in between. The CDR3 is made up of 14 amino acids. CDR1 and CDR2 from the germline V gene are SGHRS and YFSETQ. The CDR3 loop is CASSRETATYEQYF. In DNA, the CDR3 is TGCGCCAGCAGCCGTGAGACAGCTACCTACGAGCAGTACTTC.

In this sample, this clonotype turned up a few times. The chain has TRBV7-2 and TRBJ1-2; the D gene is possibly TRBD1 (6 bases). Trimming took off 3 bases at V and 4 bases at J, with 12 bases between the two ends. CDR3 length: 14 amino acids. Germline CDR1 SGHTA, CDR2 FQGNSA. The CDR3 loop is CASSLPGAGYGYTF. The CDR3 DNA sequence: TGTGCCAGCAGCTTGCCAGGGGCGGGCTATGGCTACACCTTC. Complete variable domain (other parts from reference TRBV7-2 and TRBJ1-2): GAGVSQSPSNKVTEKGKDVELRCDPISGHTALYWYRQSLGQGLEFLIYFQGNSAPDKSGLPSDRFSAERTGGSVSTLTIQRTQQEDSAVYLCASSLPGAGYGYTFGSGTRLTVV.

In this sample, this clonotype turned up a few times. The rearrangement joins TRBV20-1 to TRBJ1-2; 8 nucleotides agree with TRBD1. Germline loops: CDR1 DFQATT, CDR2 SNEGSKA (reference sequence). The junction had 7 bases not matched to a gene; V was cut back by 1 base and J by 6 bases. The CDR3 is made up of 14 amino acids. The CDR3 sequence is CSARAQTGVDGYTF. The CDR3 region has the DNA TGCAGTGCTAGAGCCCAGACAGGGGTTGATGGCTACACCTTC.

This clonotype was seen a handful of times. The J gene is TRBJ2-7, the V gene TRBV7-2, with 11 bases lining up with TRBD2. Germline lookup yields CDR1 SGHTA and CDR2 FQGNSA. The junction had 3 bases not matched to a gene; V was cut back by 0 bases and J by 2 bases. There are 16 residues in the CDR3. The CDR3 loop is CASSLASTSGTYEQYF. The CDR3 coding sequence is TGTGCCAGCAGCTTAGCGTCGACTAGCGGGACCTACGAGCAGTACTTC.

This chain uses TRBV15 with TRBJ2-5; D call uncertain. This CDR3 is 12 amino acids long. Germline CDR1 reads LNHNV; CDR2 reads YYDKDF (reference sequence). V gave up 3 bases and J gave up 5 bases, with 7 bases separating them. The CDR3 DNA reads TGTGCCACCAGCAGGGGCAGGGAGACCCAGTACTTC. Residues: CATSRGRETQYF.

This clonotype was counted between two and nine times. The chain is built from TRBV7-9 and TRBJ1-4; D gene unclear. Deletions cut 4 bases from V and 4 bases from J, with 13 bases between. CDR3 size: 15 residues. Germline CDR1 and CDR2: SEHNR and FQNEAQ (reference sequence). CDR3 sequence: CASSSRLGYNEKLFF. The CDR3 region has the DNA TGTGCCAGCAGCTCCAGACTGGGATATAATGAAAAACTGTTTTTT. Combining the CDR3 with reference TRBV7-9 and TRBJ1-4 gives the whole variable domain DTGVSQNPRHKITKRGQNVTFRCDPISEHNRLYWYRQTLGQGPEFLTYFQNEAQLEKSRLLSDRFSAERPKGSFSTLEIQRTEQGDSAMYLCASSSRLGYNEKLFFGSGTQLSVL.